Listed below are T cell receptor beta chains from one sample, sequenced in a study of regulatory T cells in long-lasting Graves disease. MiXCR, run by TCRdb on the multiplex PCR reads, gives a single entry per CDR3 protein. The top ten clones hold approximately 27% of a sample with some 330,000 distinct CDR3 sequences, approximately 25% of them seen once. The material sequenced was peripheral blood mononuclear cells (PBMCs), taken when the disease was refractory, from a patient treated with antithyroid drugs. These receptors were obtained from a middle-aged woman with Graves disease. CDR3s include the opening cysteine and the closing phenylalanine or tryptophan. D genes are given only for firm matches. Size tells how often a clone was seen (once, few, many) or the class of an expanded clone, and some rows leave it out.

NA,TRBJ1-6,NA,TRBV5-1,TGCGCCAGCAGCTTGGCCGGGGTCGGCCGCTCACCCCTCCACTTT,CASSLAGVGRSPLHF
many,TRBJ1-2,NA,TRBV28,TGTGCCAGCAGTTCGACAGTTTATGGCTACACCTTC,CASSSTVYGYTF
NA,TRBJ2-3,NA,TRBV12-3/TRBV12-4,TGTGCCAGCAGTCTTAGAAGCGGCACAGATACGCAGTATTTT,CASSLRSGTDTQYF
few,TRBJ2-2,NA,TRBV20-1,TGCAGTGCTAGAGGGAAAGTCGGGGAGCTGTTTTTT,CSARGKVGELFF
NA,TRBJ1-4,NA,TRBV19,TGTGCCAGTAAGGACGTCGGGGAAAAACTGTTTTTT,CASKDVGEKLFF
NA,TRBJ2-1,TRBD2,TRBV11-3,TGTGCCAGCAGCTTAGTTGGTACTAGCGTGAACAATGAGCAGTTCTTC,CASSLVGTSVNNEQFF
many,TRBJ2-7,TRBD2,TRBV5-1,TGCGCCAGCAGTCCGGTTTTAGCGGGAGACAACTTCCACGAGCAGTACTTC,CASSPVLAGDNFHEQYF
NA,TRBJ2-1,TRBD2,TRBV6-5,TGTGCCAGCAGTTACTCAGCGGGAGGGAAGGAGCAGTTCTTC,CASSYSAGGKEQFF
many,TRBJ2-5,NA,TRBV2,TGTGCCAGCAGTGAAATAAGGGAGACCCAGTACTTC,CASSEIRETQYF
many,TRBJ1-1,NA,TRBV6-1,TGTGCCAGCAGTGAATTTAGGGGGGCAGGGACTGAAGCTTTCTTT,CASSEFRGAGTEAFF
few,TRBJ1-2,TRBD1,TRBV28,TGTGCCAGCAGTCCCAGACAGGGAACTAACTATGGCTACACCTTC,CASSPRQGTNYGYTF
NA,TRBJ2-2,NA,TRBV6-4,TGTGCCAGCAGCGCGGGACTCTCCAACACCGGGGAGCTGTTTTTT,CASSAGLSNTGELFF
many,TRBJ1-5,TRBD1,TRBV28,TGTGCCAGCAGGGGACAGGTTAGCAATCAGCCCCAGCATTTT,CASRGQVSNQPQHF
NA,TRBJ1-1,NA,TRBV19,TGTGCCAGTAGCGAGGACAAGAACACTGAAGCTTTCTTT,CASSEDKNTEAFF
few,TRBJ2-7,TRBD1,TRBV6-2/TRBV6-3,TGTGCCAGCAGTTTTACCGGGACAGGGAGGCGGGAGCAGTACTTC,CASSFTGTGRREQYF
many,TRBJ1-1,NA,TRBV28,TGTGCCAGCAGTTCCGCTGGGGCGGGAAGCACTGAAGCTTTCTTT,CASSSAGAGSTEAFF
few,TRBJ2-7,NA,TRBV5-1,TGCGCCAGCAGCTTGTCAGCGAACTCCTACGAGCAGTACTTC,CASSLSANSYEQYF
many,TRBJ2-5,TRBD2,TRBV20-1,TGCAGTGTTTTACTAGCGGGAGGGCCAGAGACCCAGTACTTC,CSVLLAGGPETQYF
many,TRBJ1-1,NA,TRBV6-1,TGTGCCAGCAGTGTAATGAACACTGAAGCTTTCTTT,CASSVMNTEAFF
NA,TRBJ1-2,NA,TRBV3-1,TGTGCCAGCAGCCAAATGAGGTCTTCATATGGCTACACCTTC,CASSQMRSSYGYTF
many,TRBJ1-4,NA,TRBV7-9,TGTGCCAGCAGCCTAATGTGGAGGGCGGATGAAAAACTGTTTTTT,CASSLMWRADEKLFF
many,TRBJ1-1,NA,TRBV28,TGTGCCAGCAGGGGAGGGGGACTTCCCCCGAGGACTGAAGCTTTCTTT,CASRGGGLPPRTEAFF
many,TRBJ2-5,NA,TRBV20-1,TGCAGTGCTGTGAGCGGAGGGGGCCAAGAGACCCAGTACTTC,CSAVSGGGQETQYF
NA,TRBJ2-7,NA,TRBV11-2,TGTGCCAGCACCCCCGGAGGGGGCTACGAGCAGTACTTC,CASTPGGGYEQYF
many,TRBJ2-7,NA,TRBV27,TGTGCCAGCAGTCATATTAGCGGATACAGCTACGAGCAGTACTTC,CASSHISGYSYEQYF
few,TRBJ1-1,NA,TRBV20-1,TGCAGTGCTCAGAAAGGTTCTAGGGCCACTGAAGCTTTCTTT,CSAQKGSRATEAFF
few,TRBJ1-5,NA,TRBV2,TGTGCCAGCAGTGGGGGTTTGGGGCAAGGGTCCAATCAGCCCCAGCATTTT,CASSGGLGQGSNQPQHF
many,TRBJ1-5,NA,TRBV11-2,TGTGCCAGCAGCTTAGATCGACATGAGAATCAGCCCCAGCATTTT,CASSLDRHENQPQHF
few,TRBJ2-7,TRBD1,TRBV20-1,TGCAGTGCTAGAGTACAGGGGTCCCACGAGCAGTACTTC,CSARVQGSHEQYF
NA,TRBJ1-1,NA,TRBV20-1,TGCAGTGCTCCCAGAAGCAGACAGAACACTGAAGCTTTCTTT,CSAPRSRQNTEAFF
NA,TRBJ1-2,NA,TRBV29-1,TGCAGCGTAACACCCCAGCGGGGGGAGATAGGCTATGGCTACACCTTC,CSVTPQRGEIGYGYTF
NA,TRBJ2-1,NA,TRBV28,TGTGCCAGCACGCCCGCCGGAGGGGCCGCGTCCCTAAATGAGCGGTTCTTC,CASTPAGGAASLNERFF
few,TRBJ1-2,TRBD1,TRBV18,TGTGCCAGCTCGGATCGCAGGGGGACGAACTATGGCTACACCTTC,CASSDRRGTNYGYTF
NA,TRBJ2-3,NA,TRBV2,TGTGCCAGCAGGTCCGGGCACCCTACGCAGTATTTT,CASRSGHPTQYF
NA,TRBJ2-1,TRBD2,TRBV13,TGTGCCAGCAGCTTAGGTATTACGAGCGGGAGGGCATATGAGCAGTTCTTC,CASSLGITSGRAYEQFF
many,TRBJ1-6,NA,TRBV28,TGTGCCAGCAGTACCCAGGGGAGCTCCTATAATTCACCCCTCCACTTT,CASSTQGSSYNSPLHF